The 10 T cell receptor beta chains below come from one sample, sequenced in a study of shared clonotypes between healthy human individuals (dated by TCRdb to between 2020 and 2021). CD8 naive samples consisted of CD45RO-negative cells that were positively selected for CCR7, yielding a CD45RA+CCR7+ population without TemRA cells. The library was obtained by the immunoSEQ multiplex PCR assay. Here the immuneACCESS table is served through TCRdb, limited to in-frame sequences with V and J called. Missing clones are a known gap in these copies; in checked studies unresolved V genes cover under half, and the rest lacks a known reason. This sample lists some 2.1 million clones; roughly 95% were detected once. Of the sample, under 2% is held by the ten largest clones. Sample: naive CD8+ T cells from PBMCs. The sample's cell subset or site label, in plain terms: CD45RA+CCR7+. Every receptor here comes from a man in his late teens or twenties in good health. Some clones in this sample may be carry-over from other donors' samples.

Only one count was recorded for this clone. CDR3 residues: CASSQFYNSPLHF. The CDR3 DNA is TGCGCCAGCAGCCAATTCTATAATTCACCCCTCCACTTT. The chain employs TRBV4-1 and TRBJ1-6; unclear D gene. Germline V gives CDR1 MGHRA, CDR2 YSYEKL. This CDR3 spans 13 amino acids. The V end lost 2 bases, the J end lost 3 bases, and 2 bases lay between the germline ends.

The chain carries TRBV5-1 and TRBJ2-5, with D unresolved. From germline, CDR1 is SGHRS and CDR2 YFSETQ. Trimming stripped 4 bases from V and 5 bases from J, with 6 bases between. The CDR3 spans 11 residues. DNA for the CDR3: TGCGCCAGCAGCGTCCTTGAGACCCAGTACTTC. This encodes CASSVLETQYF.

The chain joins TRBV7-9 to TRBJ2-7; 8 bases are shared with TRBD1. In germline, CDR1 is SEHNR, CDR2 FQNEAQ (reference sequence). With V trimmed by 4 bases and J by 3 bases, 8 bases remained unmatched. This CDR3 has 15 residues. The CDR3 DNA sequence: TGTGCCAGCAGCTCGCCGGACAGGGAGAACTACGAGCAGTACTTC. It yields the protein CASSSPDRENYEQYF.

Details on this clone: The same CDR3 arises from other DNA sequences in this sample as well. This rearrangement joins TRBV28 to TRBJ2-7, with D unclear. Germline V gene lookup returns CDR1 MDHEN and CDR2 SYDVKM. Trimming removed 2 bases at V and 4 bases at J, with 6 bases between. CDR3 size: 12 residues. The DNA for the CDR3 is TGTGCCAGCAGTTTACCTTCTTACGAGCAGTACTTC. Translating gives CASSLPSYEQYF.

This chain joins TRBV4-1 and TRBJ1-2; D perhaps matches TRBD1 (5 bases). V lost 4 bases, J lost 8 bases, and 17 bases lay in between. Germline V gives CDR1 MGHRA, CDR2 YSYEKL. This CDR3 spans 14 amino acids. CDR3: CASSPARGTWGYTF. The CDR3 nucleotides read TGCGCCAGCAGCCCGGCCCGAGGGACGTGGGGCTACACCTTC.

This clone was seen a single time. In DNA form, the CDR3 reads TGTGCCATCAGTGGAAAGACAGGGACGTCCTACGAGCAGTACTTC. It specifies CAISGKTGTSYEQYF. The chain has TRBV10-3 and TRBJ2-7, with 7 bases identical to TRBD1. V was pared by 4 bases and J by 1 base, with 7 bases of the junction left unmatched. CDR3 length: 15 amino acids. The germline V gene encodes CDR1 ENHRY and CDR2 SYGVKD.

V gene TRBV5-1 combines with J gene TRBJ2-1, with TRBD2 matching over 7 bases. The CDR3 runs 17 residues. V trimming: 1 base; J trimming: 4 bases; junction bases outside the gene matches: 11. CDR1 is SGHRS and CDR2 is YFSETQ in the germline V gene. CDR3 coding DNA: TGCGCCAGCAGCTTGAGGATAGGGAGCGGGGATTACAATGAGCAGTTCTTC. Protein: CASSLRIGSGDYNEQFF.

The gene calls are TRBV6-1 and TRBJ1-5; D is perhaps TRBD1 (5 bases). The V gene lost 6 bases and the J gene lost 4 bases, with 16 bases spanning the gap. This CDR3 comprises 15 residues. The germline V gene encodes CDR1 MNHNS and CDR2 SASEGT. The CDR3 DNA reads TGTGCCAGCAGCACGGGCAGGGCGAGGAATCAGCCCCAGCATTTT. It is translated as CASSTGRARNQPQHF.

This clone appeared once. The CDR3 nucleotides read TGCGCCAGCAGCTGGGCTCAGGGAGGGCAAAATGAGCAGTTCTTC. Translation: CASSWAQGGQNEQFF. The chain links TRBV5-1 to TRBJ2-1; TRBD2 aligns across 7 bases. The junction had 10 bases not matched to a gene; V was cut back by 3 bases and J by 7 bases. This CDR3 is built from 15 residues. The germline gives CDR1 SGHRS, CDR2 YFSETQ.

The V gene is TRBV7-9, the J gene TRBJ2-5; 9 nucleotides line up with TRBD2. V gave up 5 bases and J gave up 5 bases; unmatched junction bases: 9. The CDR3 consists of 15 residues. CDR1 is SEHNR, CDR2 FQNEAQ, per germline (reference sequence). This chain's CDR3 is CASSTPGLARETQYF. The CDR3 DNA is TGTGCCAGCAGCACACCGGGACTAGCCCGGGAGACCCAGTACTTC.